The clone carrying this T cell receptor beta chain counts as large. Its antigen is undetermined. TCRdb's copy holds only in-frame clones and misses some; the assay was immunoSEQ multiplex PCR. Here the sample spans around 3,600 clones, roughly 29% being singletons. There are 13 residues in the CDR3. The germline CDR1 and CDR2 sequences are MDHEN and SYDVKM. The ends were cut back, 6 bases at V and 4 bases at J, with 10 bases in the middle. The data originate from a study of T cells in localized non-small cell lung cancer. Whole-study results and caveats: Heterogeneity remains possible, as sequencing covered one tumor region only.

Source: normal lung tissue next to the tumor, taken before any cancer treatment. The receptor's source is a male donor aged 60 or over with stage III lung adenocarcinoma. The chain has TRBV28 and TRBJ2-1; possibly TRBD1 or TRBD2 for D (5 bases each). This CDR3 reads CASRREGYNEQFF. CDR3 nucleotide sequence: TGTGCCAGCAGGAGAGAGGGGTACAATGAGCAGTTCTTC.